A single sample is the source of the 18 T cell receptor beta chains below, sequenced in a study of T cell repertoires in cytomegalovirus infection. TCRdb reanalysed the reads using MiXCR and keeps one entry per CDR3 protein. The sample includes 150,000 to 200,000 distinct CDR3 sequences, 17% of them seen just once. Material: CD8+ T cells from PBMCs. Receptors were obtained from a human donor in good health (CMV status not recorded). Some clones in this sample may be carry-over from other donors' samples.

This rearrangement joins TRBV7-2 to TRBJ1-1; D not certain. Germline loops: CDR1 SGHTA, CDR2 FQGNSA. Trimming pared 1 base from V and 0 bases from J, leaving 9 bases between. This CDR3 has 15 residues. CDR3 residues: CASSLGAALNTEAFF. The DNA for the CDR3 is TGTGCCAGCAGCTTAGGCGCAGCTTTGAACACTGAAGCTTTCTTT.

The rearrangement links TRBV6-5 to TRBJ1-5, with a possible D match to TRBD1 (6 bases). Germline V gene sequence: CDR1 MNHEY, CDR2 SVGAGI. There are 15 residues in the CDR3. V gave up 4 bases and J gave up 4 bases, with 14 bases separating them. CDR3 nucleotide sequence: TGTGCCAGCAGTTCCCGGACAGTGACTAATCAGCCCCAGCATTTT. It codes for CASSSRTVTNQPQHF.

This clonotype appeared a few times. The rearrangement uses TRBV6-5 and TRBJ2-7; D perhaps matches TRBD1 (7 bases). CDR1 and CDR2 (germline): MNHEY, SVGAGI. This CDR3 contains 15 residues. V was trimmed by 2 bases and J by 4 bases, leaving 15 bases between them. The CDR3 loop reads CASSYGQGGWYEQYF. CDR3 in DNA: TGTGCCAGCAGTTACGGGCAGGGGGGTTGGTACGAGCAGTACTTC.

The genes are TRBV6-5 and TRBJ2-5, with D possibly being TRBD2 (6 bases). Per the germline V gene, CDR1 is MNHEY and CDR2 is SVGAGI. The CDR3 is 15 residues long. V lost 0 bases and J 4 bases, leaving 12 bases between the germline ends. This CDR3 reads CASSYSAGTGETQYF. Here the CDR3 DNA reads TGTGCCAGCAGTTACTCCGCGGGGACCGGAGAGACCCAGTACTTC.

The chain employs TRBV6-1 and TRBJ1-2, with D perhaps TRBD1 (5 bases). V lost 1 base and J lost 3, with 9 bases in between. The CDR3 contains 14 residues. The V gene's germline CDR1 is MNHNS and CDR2 SASEGT. The CDR3, as DNA: TGTGCCAGCAGTGAAGGGGGCGGATACTATGGCTACACCTTC. Protein: CASSEGGGYYGYTF.

This clonotype was seen a handful of times. J is TRBJ1-4 and V is TRBV7-9, with D perhaps matching TRBD1 (5 bases). V was shortened by 5 bases and J by 8 bases, with 18 bases between the two germline ends. CDR1 and CDR2 (germline): SEHNR, FQNEAQ (reference sequence). The CDR3 spans 15 residues. The CDR3 sequence: CASSNWDYEEEKLFF. The CDR3 DNA follows: TGTGCCAGCAGCAACTGGGACTATGAAGAAGAAAAACTGTTTTTT.

A few counts support this clonotype. The chain has TRBV14 and TRBJ1-4; D remains unclear. This CDR3 spans 20 amino acids. Trimming shortened V by 1 base and J by 6 bases, and 27 bases separated the two germline ends. Germline CDR1 and CDR2: SGHDN and FVKESK. The DNA for the CDR3 is TGTGCCAGCAGCCAAGCTGACTTTCGGTCGCGACCCGTGACCCATGAAAAACTGTTTTTT. Protein sequence: CASSQADFRSRPVTHEKLFF.

Here the CDR3 reads CSARDLRKMGTDTQYF. CDR3 DNA: TGCAGTGCTAGAGATTTAAGGAAAATGGGCACAGATACGCAGTATTTT. V is TRBV20-1 and J is TRBJ2-3; no definite D call. The germline gives CDR1 DFQATT, CDR2 SNEGSKA (reference sequence). This CDR3 has 16 amino acids. Trimming took off 0 bases at V and 1 base at J, with 14 bases between the two ends.

The chain carries TRBV7-2 and TRBJ2-7; no clear D gene. CDR3 size: 15 residues. Trimming took off 1 base at V and 5 bases at J, with 15 bases between the two ends. Germline CDR1 SGHTA, CDR2 FQGNSA. For the CDR3, the DNA is TGTGCCAGCAGCTTAGTTTCGGCTCCTCGAGACGAGCAGTACTTC. Its protein product is CASSLVSAPRDEQYF.

This clonotype came up a few times. The chain employs TRBV7-9 and TRBJ1-5; TRBD1 matches at 7 bases. The germline gives CDR1 SEHNR, CDR2 FQNEAQ (reference sequence). The V gene end was trimmed by 0 bases and the J gene end by 8 bases; junction bases not matched to a gene: 4. The CDR3 is made up of 14 amino acids. For the CDR3, the DNA is TGTGCCAGCAGCTTAGCCGGGACAGAAGAGCCCCAGCATTTT. This gives the protein CASSLAGTEEPQHF.

This chain uses TRBV6-2 or TRBV6-3 with TRBJ2-3, with unresolved D. Germline CDR1 and CDR2: MNHEY and SVGEGT. The V end was cut by 10 bases, the J end by 4 bases, with 21 bases between. CDR3 length: 15 amino acids. The CDR3 protein is CATSQARAEADTQYF. The CDR3 region has the DNA TGTGCCACCAGCCAAGCTAGAGCCGAGGCAGATACGCAGTATTTT.

This clonotype was counted between two and nine times. J is TRBJ2-1 and V is TRBV6-6; D uncertain. This CDR3 is 14 amino acids long. Germline V gene data show CDR1 as MNHNY and CDR2 as SVGAGI (reference sequence). Trimming cost V 0 bases and J 5 bases, with 8 bases left between them. In DNA, the CDR3 is TGTGCCAGCAGTTACTCTGGCTTCAACAATGAGCAGTTCTTC. The encoded protein is CASSYSGFNNEQFF.

The V call is TRBV29-1, the J call TRBJ2-2; no clear D gene. Trimming left V 0 bases short and J 6 bases short, with 11 bases between. The CDR3 has 14 amino acids. Germline-derived CDR1 and CDR2 are SQVTM and ANQGSEA. CDR3 sequence: CSVEDDLVPGELFF. CDR3 nucleotides: TGCAGCGTTGAAGATGACTTGGTTCCCGGGGAGCTGTTTTTT.

This chain uses TRBV7-2 with TRBJ1-4; possibly TRBD1 for D (5 bases). This CDR3 has 14 residues. The V gene's germline CDR1 is SGHTA and CDR2 FQGNSA. Trimming took 6 bases from V and 7 from J, leaving 15 bases between them. The DNA for the CDR3 is TGTGCCAGCAGTCCTTCGAGGGGACTTGAAAAACTGTTTTTT. Protein sequence: CASSPSRGLEKLFF.

The sample holds a few counts of this clonotype. CDR3 bases: TGTGCCACAAAACAGGGCACCGGGGAGCTGTTTTTT. It translates to CATKQGTGELFF. V and J are TRBV2 and TRBJ2-2; D might be TRBD1 (6 bases). Looked up from germline, CDR1 is SNHLY and CDR2 is FYNNEI. Trimming pared 10 bases from V and 4 bases from J, leaving 10 bases between. The CDR3 covers 12 residues.

This sequence joins TRBV28 and TRBJ1-1; D remains unclear. The CDR3 is 14 amino acids. The ends were cut back, 8 bases at V and 0 bases at J, with 13 bases in the middle. Germline CDR1 and CDR2: MDHEN and SYDVKM. DNA for the CDR3: TGTGCCAGCGAAGGCCCTCCCATGAACACTGAAGCTTTCTTT. It codes for CASEGPPMNTEAFF.

V gene TRBV7-6 combines with J gene TRBJ2-5; D is possibly TRBD2 (5 bases). The CDR3 contains 15 residues. Per germline, CDR1 SGHVS and CDR2 FNYEAQ. The V gene lost 6 bases and the J gene lost 3 bases, with 17 bases spanning the gap. CDR3 region: CASRPEGGPKETQYF. As DNA, the CDR3 is TGTGCCAGCAGACCGGAAGGAGGCCCAAAAGAGACCCAGTACTTC.

The chain combines TRBV9 with TRBJ2-7; D may correspond to TRBD1 or TRBD2 (5 bases each). The CDR3 length is 13 residues. Germline V CDR1 and CDR2: SGDLS, YYNGEE. Trimming removed 3 bases at V and 4 bases at J, with 11 bases between. The CDR3 coding sequence is TGTGCCAGCAGCGGGGACGGAAAGTACGAGCAGTACTTC. This codes for CASSGDGKYEQYF.